The 12 T cell receptor beta chains reported below all come from one sample, sequenced in a study of blood T cell repertoires in COVID-19. TCRdb's copy holds only in-frame clones and misses some; the assay was immunoSEQ multiplex PCR. The sample includes around 120,000 clones, 75% to 90% of them seen just once. Sequencing was carried out using peripheral blood. These TCRs come from a woman in her sixties or seventies with acute or convalescent COVID-19.

This chain uses TRBV6-5 with TRBJ2-1, with a weak D call TRBD2 (7 bases). V shed 3 bases and J shed 7 bases, with 16 bases lying between them. The CDR3 is 15 amino acids. Germline assignment: CDR1 MNHEY and CDR2 SVGAGI. DNA of the CDR3: TGTGCCAGCAGTTATGGCGGGGGCCTTGTGAATGAGCAGTTCTTC. Residues: CASSYGGGLVNEQFF.

The rearrangement joins TRBV2 to TRBJ2-5; 7 bases agree with TRBD1. From germline, CDR1 is SNHLY and CDR2 FYNNEI. Trimming took 7 bases from V and 3 from J; bases not matched to a gene: 5. The CDR3 runs to 13 residues. CDR3 amino acids: CASMAGGKETQYF. The CDR3 DNA reads TGTGCCAGCATGGCAGGGGGTAAAGAGACCCAGTACTTC.

J is TRBJ2-1 and V is TRBV5-1, with a possible D match to TRBD2 (6 bases). This CDR3 region has 13 residues. Trimming shortened V by 0 bases and J by 9 bases, and 10 bases separated the two germline ends. Germline V gene sequence: CDR1 SGHRS, CDR2 YFSETQ. The CDR3 DNA follows: TGCGCCAGCAGCTTGGAACTAGCCACTGAGCAGTTCTTC. It is translated as CASSLELATEQFF.

The rearrangement joins TRBV5-6 to TRBJ1-4; 8 nucleotides match TRBD1. The V and J ends lost 4 bases and 4 bases, in that order; junction bases with no gene match: 3. Germline lookup yields CDR1 SGHDT and CDR2 YYEEEE. The CDR3 length is 14 residues. CDR3 loop: CASSRDRRNEKLFF. CDR3 nucleotides: TGTGCCAGCAGCCGGGACAGGCGTAATGAAAAACTGTTTTTT.

The genes are TRBV9 and TRBJ2-1; 7 nucleotides line up with TRBD1. From germline, CDR1 is SGDLS and CDR2 YYNGEE. The CDR3 spans 14 residues. The V segment lost 4 bases and the J segment 5 bases; nucleotides outside the gene matches: 6. The CDR3 sequence: CASSIYGQDNEQFF. CDR3 DNA sequence: TGTGCCAGCAGCATCTACGGACAGGACAATGAGCAGTTCTTC. Full variable domain (missing parts from reference TRBV9 and TRBJ2-1): DSGVTQTPKHLITATGQRVTLRCSPRSGDLSVYWYQQSLDQGLQFLIQYYNGEERAKGNILERFSAQQFPDLHSELNLSSLELGDSALYFCASSIYGQDNEQFFGPGTRLTVL.

This chain links TRBV10-3 with TRBJ1-5; TRBD1 matches 9 bases. Germline-derived CDR1 and CDR2 are ENHRY and SYGVKD. V was pared by 10 bases and J by 10 bases, with 14 bases of the junction left unmatched. The CDR3 has 14 amino acids. The DNA of the CDR3 is TGTGCCACCTACAAAGGGACAGGGTCTCAACCCCAGCATTTT. Translating gives CATYKGTGSQPQHF.

This chain connects TRBV4-1 to TRBJ2-1; D is unresolved. In germline, CDR1 is MGHRA, CDR2 YSYEKL. This CDR3 has 15 amino acids. The V end was cut by 1 base, the J end by 4 bases, with 11 bases between. The CDR3 is CASSQVHTDYNEQFF. The CDR3 DNA reads TGCGCCAGCAGCCAAGTTCACACCGATTACAATGAGCAGTTCTTC.

The rearrangement uses TRBV5-5 and TRBJ2-1, with D possibly being TRBD2 (5 bases). CDR1 is SGHKS, CDR2 YYEKEE, per germline (reference sequence). Trimming pared 3 bases from V and 9 bases from J, leaving 13 bases between. The CDR3 extends over 13 amino acids. The CDR3 spells CASSWTVGAEQFF. The CDR3 nucleotides read TGTGCCAGCAGCTGGACTGTCGGAGCTGAGCAGTTCTTC.

This sequence joins TRBV5-1 and TRBJ2-1, with D maybe TRBD1 (5 bases). The CDR3 has 17 amino acids. Between the trimmed V and J ends, which lost 0 bases and 4 bases, there was a span of 17 bases. The germline gives CDR1 SGHRS, CDR2 YFSETQ. The CDR3 is CASSLDPWQGYYNEQFF. Here the CDR3 DNA reads TGCGCCAGCAGCTTGGACCCCTGGCAGGGATATTACAATGAGCAGTTCTTC.

This chain links TRBV6-5 with TRBJ2-3, with D possibly TRBD1 on 5 matching bases. The germline V gene has CDR1 MNHEY and CDR2 SVGAGI. The V and J ends lost 6 bases and 5 bases respectively, with 9 bases between them. The CDR3 is 12 residues long. In DNA, the CDR3 is TGTGCCAGCAGCGCAGACAGAGATACGCAGTATTTT. Protein sequence: CASSADRDTQYF.

The chain uses TRBV5-4 and TRBJ2-2; D might be TRBD1 (5 bases). V dropped 4 bases and J dropped 7 bases, with 14 bases sitting between them. This CDR3 is built from 14 residues. The V gene's germline CDR1 is SGHNT and CDR2 YYREEE (reference sequence). CDR3 loop: CASSRITGRGELFF. DNA of the CDR3: TGTGCCAGCAGCCGGATAACAGGTCGCGGGGAGCTGTTTTTT.

This clone showed up just a few times. The V and J genes are TRBV5-5 and TRBJ2-7; D unresolved. Germline V gives CDR1 SGHKS, CDR2 YYEKEE (reference sequence). The CDR3 sequence is 14 residues long. Trimming cost V 0 bases and J 0 bases, with 7 bases left between them. CDR3 in DNA: TGTGCCAGCAGCTTGGGTACGAGCTCCTACGAGCAGTACTTC. Residues: CASSLGTSSYEQYF.